This entry describes one TCR beta chain. Its antigen is unknown. One base away there is no much larger clone; base qualities are not given. These data come from a study of control samples from healthy donors and cancer patients (dated by TCRdb to the early 2020s). The method was the immunoSEQ multiplex PCR assay. TCRdb retrieved this table from immuneACCESS and kept in-frame rearrangements only. Not all clones are present; in checked studies, unresolved V genes account for under half, and no reason is known for the remainder. The sample yields approximately 87,000 clones; 91% were counted once. The top ten hold approximately 15% of the sample. Looking up the germline V gene yields CDR1 SGHDT and CDR2 YYEEEE. Trimming removed 4 bases from V and 7 bases from J, leaving 15 bases between the germline ends. The CDR3 runs 15 residues from the cysteine to the phenylalanine. Only the CDR3 portion is preserved as DNA: 45 bases, with reading frame beginning at the first base.

The sequence was obtained from a man aged 50 or older in good health. The chain is encoded by TRBV5-6 joined to TRBJ1-6; 5 matching bases give a weak D call of TRBD1. The specimen sequenced was blood. In nucleotide form, the sequence is TGTGCCAGCAGCCCCACAGGCACTCGGAATTCACCCCTCCACTTT. It translates as CASSPTGTRNSPLHF.